A single sample is the source of the 25 T cell receptor beta chains below, sequenced in a study of OX40 agonist ivuxolimab in advanced cancers. Clones were read by immunoSEQ multiplex PCR, and TCRdb kept only the in-frame ones, dropping some. Here the sample spans fewer than 120,000 clones, roughly nine tenths being singletons. The specimen comprised CD4+ or CD8+ T cells sorted from blood, sampled in a trial of the OX40 agonist ivuxolimab. These receptors were obtained from an adult with an advanced solid tumor such as melanoma, head and neck, liver or kidney cancer.

The rearrangement uses TRBV6-5 and TRBJ1-2; TRBD1 might be the D (6 bases). The V gene lost 0 bases and the J gene lost 6 bases, with 14 bases spanning the gap. Germline V gives CDR1 MNHEY, CDR2 SVGAGI. CDR3 length: 15 amino acids. CDR3 nucleotides: TGTGCCAGCAGTTACTCGACCAGGGCAGGGGATGGCTACACCTTC. Translating gives CASSYSTRAGDGYTF.

The rearrangement joins TRBV7-3 to TRBJ1-1; 7 nucleotides match TRBD1. In germline, CDR1 is SGHTA, CDR2 FQGTGA. Germline trimming cut 2 bases from V and 0 bases from J; bases unmatched to any gene: 3. This CDR3 region has 15 residues. In nucleotides, the CDR3 is TGTGCCAGCAGCTTATCAGGGGGAATGAACACTGAAGCTTTCTTT. Translating gives CASSLSGGMNTEAFF.

This clone appeared a few times. The V gene is TRBV15, the J gene TRBJ2-4, with no clear D. The V gene's germline CDR1 is LNHNV and CDR2 YYDKDF (reference sequence). Trimming removed 0 bases at V and 0 bases at J, with 3 bases between. The CDR3 totals 14 residues. DNA for the CDR3: TGTGCCACCAGCAGAGATCTAGCCAAAAACATTCAGTACTTC. It translates to CATSRDLAKNIQYF.

This sequence joins TRBV4-3 and TRBJ2-1, with 14 positions matching TRBD2. This CDR3 is built from 18 residues. Germline V lookup: CDR1 LGHNA, CDR2 YSLEER. Trimming cost V 3 bases and J 7 bases; bases outside gene matches: 11. The CDR3 reads CASSHPGTSGSLGNEQFF. CDR3 DNA: TGCGCCAGCAGCCACCCCGGGACTAGCGGGAGTTTGGGGAATGAGCAGTTCTTC.

The rearrangement joins TRBV5-1 to TRBJ2-6, with 7 bases lining up with TRBD1. Trimming at V came to 4 bases and at J to 0 bases, leaving 16 bases not matched to a gene. Germline CDR1 and CDR2: SGHRS and YFSETQ. This CDR3 is built from 20 residues. The CDR3 protein is CASSLRPETGLGSGANVLTF. As DNA, the CDR3 is TGCGCCAGCAGCCTGCGACCCGAGACAGGGTTAGGCTCTGGGGCCAACGTCCTGACTTTC. The whole variable domain, remainder taken from reference TRBV5-1 and TRBJ2-6, is KAGVTQTPRYLIKTRGQQVTLSCSPISGHRSVSWYQQTPGQGLQFLFEYFSETQRNKGNFPGRFSGRQFSNSRSEMNVSTLELGDSALYLCASSLRPETGLGSGANVLTFGAGSRLTVL.

Written as DNA, the CDR3 is TGTGCCAGCCTTACAGGGGGCGTCAATGAGCAGTTCTTC. Its translation: CASLTGGVNEQFF. The J gene is TRBJ2-1, the V gene TRBV13; 9 bases agree with TRBD1. V lost 8 bases to trimming and J lost 6 bases; unmatched junction nucleotides: 5. CDR3 length equals 13 residues. Germline values: CDR1 PRHDT, CDR2 FYEKMQ (reference sequence).

CDR3 loop: CASSVAGGREDTQYF. The CDR3 DNA sequence: TGTGCCAGCAGCGTAGCGGGGGGGCGTGAAGATACGCAGTATTTT. The chain joins TRBV9 to TRBJ2-3, with 8 bases that match TRBD2. This CDR3 is built from 15 residues. Looked up from germline, CDR1 is SGDLS and CDR2 is YYNGEE. Trimming at V came to 0 bases and at J to 5 bases, leaving 5 bases not matched to a gene.

Here the CDR3 reads CASSVGAGGISYEQYF. The CDR3 nucleotides are TGTGCCAGCAGCGTAGGGGCAGGGGGCATCTCCTACGAGCAGTACTTC. V and J are TRBV9 and TRBJ2-7; TRBD1 matches at 8 bases. V was clipped by 0 bases and J by 0 bases; unmatched bases: 5. CDR3 length: 16 amino acids. Germline-derived CDR1 and CDR2 are SGDLS and YYNGEE.

This chain links TRBV5-4 with TRBJ1-2; possible D gene TRBD1, 5 bases. Germline CDR1 SGHNT, CDR2 YYREEE (reference sequence). CDR3 length: 13 residues. V shed 2 bases and J shed 2 bases, with 7 bases lying between them. The CDR3 loop reads CASSFRTNYGYTF. For the CDR3, the DNA is TGTGCCAGCAGCTTCAGGACAAACTATGGCTACACCTTC.

V and J are TRBV19 and TRBJ1-2; possibly TRBD1 for D (6 bases). Germline V gene data show CDR1 as LNHDA and CDR2 as SQIVND (reference sequence). V was cut by 3 bases and J by 4 bases, with 9 bases left in between. This CDR3 is 13 amino acids long. This CDR3 is CASSIGQFYGYTF. CDR3 nucleotide sequence: TGTGCCAGTAGTATCGGACAGTTCTATGGCTACACCTTC. Using reference TRBV19 and TRBJ1-2 for the parts outside the CDR3, the full variable domain is DGGITQSPKYLFRKEGQNVTLSCEQNLNHDAMYWYRQDPGQGLRLIYYSQIVNDFQKGDIAEGYSVSREKKESFPLTVTSAQKNPTAFYLCASSIGQFYGYTFGSGTRLTVV.

This chain joins TRBV15 and TRBJ2-7; 15 bases are shared with TRBD2. The CDR3 is 16 amino acids. Losses at the gene ends were 0 bases for V and 6 bases for J; bases not matched to a gene: 3. CDR1 and CDR2 (germline): LNHNV, YYDKDF (reference sequence). CDR3 sequence reads: CATSRDRGLAGGEQYF. The CDR3 DNA follows: TGTGCCACCAGCAGAGATCGGGGACTAGCGGGAGGCGAGCAGTACTTC.

The chain combines TRBV7-3 with TRBJ1-1; D is ambiguous. Germline-derived CDR1 and CDR2 are SGHTA and FQGTGA. This CDR3 contains 15 residues. V lost 5 bases to trimming and J lost 5 bases, with 18 bases between them. The CDR3 sequence: CASSISRVVDTEAFF. The CDR3 region has the DNA TGTGCCAGCAGCATAAGTCGGGTCGTGGATACTGAAGCTTTCTTT.

The chain carries TRBV5-1 and TRBJ2-7; 7 bases line up with TRBD1. V shed 0 bases, J shed 0 bases, and the junction held 3 bases outside the gene matches. Per the germline V gene, CDR1 is SGHRS and CDR2 is YFSETQ. The CDR3 has 15 amino acids. The DNA of the CDR3 is TGCGCCAGCAGCTTGGTCCCAGGGGGCTCCTACGAGCAGTACTTC. This codes for CASSLVPGGSYEQYF.

The chain has TRBV7-1 and TRBJ1-1, with D unclear. TRBV7-1 is assigned to the ORF class and has an uncertain function. CDR3 size: 13 residues. The V and J ends lost 4 bases and 3 bases respectively, with 9 bases between them. The CDR3 DNA reads as TGTGCCAGCAGCTTAGAGGCAGACACTGAAGCTTTCTTT. Encoded protein: CASSLEADTEAFF.

This clone was seen only once. The chain joins TRBV5-1 to TRBJ2-3, with D unclear. Germline-derived CDR1 and CDR2 are SGHRS and YFSETQ. The CDR3 has 15 residues. Between the trimmed V and J ends, which lost 5 bases and 0 bases, there was a span of 13 bases. CDR3 region: CASSLTPSSTDTQYF. In nucleotides, the CDR3 is TGCGCCAGCAGTTTGACTCCTTCTAGCACAGATACGCAGTATTTT. Filled out from reference TRBV5-1 and TRBJ2-3, the complete variable domain reads KAGVTQTPRYLIKTRGQQVTLSCSPISGHRSVSWYQQTPGQGLQFLFEYFSETQRNKGNFPGRFSGRQFSNSRSEMNVSTLELGDSALYLCASSLTPSSTDTQYFGPGTRLTVL.

This clone showed up just once. The chain uses TRBV27 and TRBJ2-3; 10 bases match TRBD2. The CDR3 contains 16 residues. Germline CDR1 and CDR2: MNHEY and SMNVEV (reference sequence). V trimming: 3 bases; J trimming: 4 bases; junction bases outside the gene matches: 7. The CDR3 DNA follows: TGTGCCAGCAGTTTCTTAGGGACTAGCGTTGCAGATACGCAGTATTTT. Translated: CASSFLGTSVADTQYF.

This chain links TRBV9 with TRBJ2-7, with 11 bases identical to TRBD1. Germline assignment: CDR1 SGDLS and CDR2 YYNGEE. The CDR3 is 14 amino acids. Germline trimming cut 4 bases from V and 5 bases from J; bases unmatched to any gene: 5. CDR3 DNA sequence: TGTGCCAGCAGCCCGGGACAGGGGGTGAACGAGCAGTACTTC. Amino acids: CASSPGQGVNEQYF.

Here the CDR3 reads CASSNRGSYSTDTQYF. The CDR3 nucleotides read TGTGCCAGTAGTAACCGGGGGTCGTATAGCACAGATACGCAGTATTTT. This chain uses TRBV19 with TRBJ2-3; D might be TRBD2 (6 bases). The CDR3 totals 16 residues. Germline CDR1 reads LNHDA; CDR2 reads SQIVND (reference sequence). The ends were cut back, 4 bases at V and 0 bases at J, with 14 bases in the middle.

This clone has only one observation. The genes are TRBV6-1 and TRBJ1-2, with 7 bases lining up with TRBD1. In germline, CDR1 is MNHNS, CDR2 SASEGT. V dropped 7 bases and J dropped 5; count of bases not matched to a gene: 7. The CDR3 consists of 13 residues. The CDR3 nucleotides read TGTGCCAGCACCTTGGGGACAGAATATGGCTACACCTTC. The encoded protein is CASTLGTEYGYTF.

This clone was counted once. The rearrangement links TRBV18 to TRBJ1-4; no clear D. The V and J ends lost 3 bases and 8 bases respectively, with 19 bases between them. This CDR3 contains 16 residues. Germline CDR1 and CDR2: KGHSH and LQKENI. The CDR3 nucleotides read TGTGCCAGCTCACCTCGGAGCGGGCAAGGCGGGGAAAAACTGTTTTTT. Protein product: CASSPRSGQGGEKLFF.

The chain combines TRBV9 with TRBJ2-1; D gene uncertain. This CDR3 has 13 amino acids. CDR1 is SGDLS, CDR2 YYNGEE, per germline. V was cut by 0 bases and J by 6 bases, with 7 bases left in between. CDR3 protein: CASSVDSSNEQFF. In nucleotides, the CDR3 is TGTGCCAGCAGCGTAGATTCTTCCAATGAGCAGTTCTTC. Together with reference TRBV9 and TRBJ2-1, the CDR3 gives the full variable domain: DSGVTQTPKHLITATGQRVTLRCSPRSGDLSVYWYQQSLDQGLQFLIQYYNGEERAKGNILERFSAQQFPDLHSELNLSSLELGDSALYFCASSVDSSNEQFFGPGTRLTVL.

V and J are TRBV7-2 and TRBJ2-2, with TRBD1 matching over 9 bases. V gave up 4 bases and J gave up 1 base; unmatched junction bases: 10. Germline V gene data show CDR1 as SGHTA and CDR2 as FQGNSA. CDR3 size: 18 residues. In nucleotides, the CDR3 is TGTGCCAGCAGCTCTAGACCACAGGGGGCGGAGAACACCGGGGAGCTGTTTTTT. Protein: CASSSRPQGAENTGELFF.

The V gene is TRBV12-5, the J gene TRBJ2-4; possibly TRBD1 for D (6 bases). CDR1 is LGHNT and CDR2 is FRNRAP in the germline V gene. Trimming pared 6 bases from V and 0 bases from J, leaving 12 bases between. The CDR3 spans 15 residues. CDR3 protein: CASGQTGLAKNIQYF. The CDR3 DNA sequence: TGTGCTAGTGGCCAAACAGGGTTAGCCAAAAACATTCAGTACTTC.

V is TRBV9 and J is TRBJ2-7, with D perhaps matching TRBD1 (6 bases). Germline V gene sequence: CDR1 SGDLS, CDR2 YYNGEE. This CDR3 region has 14 residues. V dropped 1 base and J dropped 2 bases, with 10 bases sitting between them. The CDR3 DNA sequence: TGTGCCAGCAGCGTAACAGGGATACCCTACGAGCAGTACTTC. This encodes CASSVTGIPYEQYF.

Written as DNA, the CDR3 is TGTGCCAGCAGCCTAGACCCGACGAAGGATAATGAAAAACTGTTTTTT. This translates into CASSLDPTKDNEKLFF. The chain combines TRBV14 with TRBJ1-4; D remains unclear. The CDR3 length is 16 residues. CDR1 is SGHDN, CDR2 FVKESK, per germline. With 4 bases removed from V and 4 bases from J, the gap between germline ends came to 16 bases.